The entry below gives a single T cell receptor beta chain sequence along with its context. Its antigen specificity is not known. Nothing much larger sits one base from this clone, and base qualities are not available. This specimen belongs to a study of blood T cell repertoires in COVID-19 (dated by TCRdb to 2020 to 2021). About the investigation overall: Collaborator samples came from the United States, Italy and Spain and covered acute and convalescent phases of COVID-19. The sample metadata nearly always contained a de-identified subject ID, COVID-19 status, age in years and sex. The material from the prospective study consisted of cDNA or gDNA derived from T cells, B-cell-depleted T cells, or PBMCs. Where available, HLA class I and class II types were taken from metadata supplied by the sample provider and were not determined by assay-based typing. Samples were obtained from the ongoing ImmuneRACE study (first 160 participants) and from 1,254 subjects provided by 6 global collaborators. A freely available public database, intended as a resource for researchers studying the immune response to SARS-CoV-2, is where the repertoires were released. Subjects who had been exposed to COVID-19, were actively infected with it, or had recovered from it provided the deeply sampled blood TCRbeta repertoires that made up the dataset. Overall study results and their limits: The quantity of clinical and demographic metadata differed by source and by participant and was supplied without curation.

In Seattle, one collaborating source enrolled patients while the infection was active and tracked those patients longitudinally over the course of disease. The collaborating institutions used their own protocols to collect whole blood in K2EDTA tubes. For TCRbeta analysis, collaborators shipped samples in one of three forms: frozen whole blood, isolated PBMCs, or DNA extracted from either of those sample types. V is pruned by 4 bases and J by 6 bases, leaving 5 bases of the junction without a gene match. Reading the germline V gene (reference sequence) gives CDR1 LNHDA and CDR2 SQIVND. The CDR3, from cysteine to phenylalanine, totals 13 residues. CDR3 DNA is the only sequence kept; it has 39 bases, read in frame from the first base. The immunoSEQ Assay, a bias-controlled multiplex PCR, was used to amplify TCRbeta CDR3 regions from genomic DNA. Per the original workflow: Nucleated cell counts per sample were estimated from amplification of reference gene primers within the assay. To quantify the absolute abundance of each unique TCRbeta CDR3 rearrangement, sequence reads were collapsed and filtered. Productive Simpson clonality was computed per sample as the square root of Simpson's diversity index over productive rearrangements. TCRdb took over this immuneACCESS table, retaining in-frame rearrangements with V and J assigned. Such tables are incomplete; in checked studies, under half of the missing clones stem from an unresolved V gene, and the remainder is unexplained. D and trimming were read from the DNA, whereas the V and J calls and clone size are those reported in that table. The sample table shows about 160,000 clones, and about 88% are seen once. Jointly, the top ten make up approximately 0.62% of the sample.

This clonotype originated in a man in his sixties with COVID-19, enrolled during active disease. The sample comprised peripheral blood. The sequence links TRBV19 to TRBJ2-7; TRBD1 fits 8 bases in the junction. The DNA reads as follows: TGTGCCAGTAGTAAACAGGGGGGACGCGAGCAGTACTTC. Translated, it reads CASSKQGGREQYF.